This is a list of T cell receptor beta chains from one sample in a study of T cells in Graves' hyperthyroidism and ophthalmopathy. One entry per CDR3 protein, called by TCRdb with MiXCR from the multiplex PCR reads. The sample lists 35,000 or so distinct CDR3 sequences, 52% occurring once. Material: blood. These receptor sequences come from a man aged 35 to 55 with Graves' ophthalmopathy. CDR3s include the opening cysteine and the closing phenylalanine or tryptophan. D genes are given only for firm matches. Some rows have no size entry. The others give once, few or many, or a class for an expanded clone.

d_call,j_call,clone_size,v_call,cdr3_nt,cdr3_aa
TRBD1,TRBJ1-4,many,TRBV4-1,TGCGCCAGCAGCCGACGTCAGGACAGGTCTTCCACTAATGAAAAACTGTTTTTT,CASSRRQDRSSTNEKLFF
-,TRBJ1-5,-,TRBV7-9,TGTGCCAGCAGCCAGAGAGTATCTACTCGGGGCAATCAGCCCCAGCATTTT,CASSQRVSTRGNQPQHF
TRBD2,TRBJ2-5,-,TRBV9,TGTGCCTTCCTTAGCGGGGGTAGTCAAGAGACCCAGTACTTC,CAFLSGGSQETQYF
-,TRBJ2-7,once,TRBV5-4,TGTGCCAGCAGCTTGGGGTGGGGCCGGTTACACGAGCAGTACTTC,CASSLGWGRLHEQYF
-,TRBJ2-3,-,TRBV29-1,TGCAGCGTTGATCGGCAAAGTCTGATGGAGACCACAGATACGCAGTATTTT,CSVDRQSLMETTDTQYF
TRBD1,TRBJ1-5,once,TRBV7-2,TGTGCCAGCAGAGACAGGGGCCGACAGCCCCAGCATTTT,CASRDRGRQPQHF
-,TRBJ2-7,-,TRBV2,TGTGCCAGCAGTCCACCAGGGAGCGAGCAGTACTTC,CASSPPGSEQYF
TRBD2,TRBJ2-7,once,TRBV12-3/TRBV12-4,TGTACCAGCAGTCCTAGCGGGACGGGGTACTTC,CTSSPSGTGYF
-,TRBJ1-2,many,TRBV3-1,TGTGCCAGCAGCCAAGAGGGGTATGGCTACACCTTC,CASSQEGYGYTF
TRBD1,TRBJ2-1,many,TRBV20-1,TGCAGCGCGGAGGGGACAGGATACAATGAGCAGTTCTTC,CSAEGTGYNEQFF
-,TRBJ2-3,many,TRBV29-1,TGCAGCGTTGAGTGGGCCGAGGACTTCGGGACAGATACGCAGTATTTT,CSVEWAEDFGTDTQYF
-,TRBJ1-6,many,TRBV6-6,TGTGCCAGCAGTTACGGACACATTTTTTCACCCCTCCACTTT,CASSYGHIFSPLHF
-,TRBJ2-3,once,TRBV4-1,TGCGCCAGCCGAAACACACAGGGAAGCACAGATACGCAGTATTTT,CASRNTQGSTDTQYF
TRBD1,TRBJ1-2,medium-sized,TRBV29-1,TGCAGCGTTGAGCATACCGGGACAGGAACTGGCTACACCTTC,CSVEHTGTGTGYTF
TRBD2,TRBJ2-3,-,TRBV10-1,TGCGCCAGCAGTTGCCGACTAGCGAAGACAGATACGCAGTATTTT,CASSCRLAKTDTQYF
-,TRBJ2-5,many,TRBV7-7,TGTGCTAGCAGCTATACCCGGGGCCAAGAGACCCAGTACTTC,CASSYTRGQETQYF
TRBD1,TRBJ2-2,-,TRBV24-1,TGTGCCACCAGCCAGGGACAGGGGGAGCTGTTTTTT,CATSQGQGELFF
-,TRBJ1-4,many,TRBV5-6,TGTGCCAGCAGTCTCCGTAGGACACCACTATCAACTAATGAAAAACTGTTTTTT,CASSLRRTPLSTNEKLFF
TRBD2,TRBJ2-3,medium-sized,TRBV29-1,TGCAGCCTCCGAACGGGGGGTACGCAGTATTTT,CSLRTGGTQYF
-,TRBJ1-1,many,TRBV29-1,TGCAGCGTGAACATAGTGAACACTGAAGCTTTCTTT,CSVNIVNTEAFF
-,TRBJ2-4,-,TRBV20-1,TGCAGTGCTAGGCCCAGGGGCGGGGTAAACATTCAGTACTTC,CSARPRGGVNIQYF
-,TRBJ1-3,-,TRBV29-1,TGCAGCGTTGAACTGGTAGGGTTTGGAAACACCATATATTTT,CSVELVGFGNTIYF
-,TRBJ1-1,medium-sized,TRBV2,TGTGCCAGCAGTGAAGCGCTGAGGACTGAAGCTTTCTTT,CASSEALRTEAFF
TRBD1,TRBJ2-3,many,TRBV6-2/TRBV6-3,TGTGCCAGCAGCCGGGACAGGGAGACAGATACGCAGTATTTT,CASSRDRETDTQYF
-,TRBJ1-6,medium-sized,TRBV7-3,TGTGCCAGCAGCCCTGGGACGAGTAATTCACCCCTCCACTTT,CASSPGTSNSPLHF
-,TRBJ2-5,many,TRBV7-9,TGTGCCAGCAGTCCAATCTGGGGGGCCCAAGAGACCCAGTACTTC,CASSPIWGAQETQYF
-,TRBJ2-1,-,TRBV7-6,TGTGCCAGCAGCTTAGAATCCCGACTAGGGCAGTTCTTC,CASSLESRLGQFF
-,TRBJ2-6,-,TRBV5-1,TGCGCCAGCAGCCCGTACGCTGGGGCCAACGTCCTGACTTTC,CASSPYAGANVLTF
TRBD2,TRBJ2-1,many,TRBV20-1,TGCAGTGTCACTGCCTCGGGGGGGGCATTATCCTACAATGAGCAGTTCTTC,CSVTASGGALSYNEQFF
-,TRBJ1-2,-,TRBV6-5,TGTGCCGGCAGAAACAGGGAGGTGGGGTACGGCTACACCTTC,CAGRNREVGYGYTF
TRBD1,TRBJ2-5,once,TRBV19,TGTGCCAGTACCCCTCACAGGGGGCGTGGGGAGACCCAGTACTTC,CASTPHRGRGETQYF
TRBD1,TRBJ1-2,-,TRBV7-9,TGTGCCAGCAGCTTATCGACAGGGGGCTGGGGCTACACCTTC,CASSLSTGGWGYTF
TRBD2,TRBJ2-5,-,TRBV6-5,TGTGCCAGCAGCTACCTAGCGGGACATAAAGGGACCCAGTGCTTC,CASSYLAGHKGTQCF
-,TRBJ1-3,-,TRBV5-6,TGTGCCAGCAGCTTTCAAGACTATGGCTACACCATATATTTT,CASSFQDYGYTIYF
-,TRBJ1-2,many,TRBV6-5,TGTGCCAGCAGTTACTCGGGGCCCGGCGGGGGAGGCTATGGCTACACCTTC,CASSYSGPGGGGYGYTF
TRBD1,TRBJ1-2,many,TRBV28,TGTGCCAGCAGTGGTACCGGACAGGGAGGGGGCTACACCTTC,CASSGTGQGGGYTF
TRBD1,TRBJ1-3,many,TRBV4-2,TGTGCCAGCAGCCAGCGGGACAGGCTGGGTTCTGGAAACACCATATATTTT,CASSQRDRLGSGNTIYF
TRBD1,TRBJ1-6,-,TRBV6-5,TGTGCCAGCAGACCAGGGGGTAATTCACCCCTCCACTTT,CASRPGGNSPLHF
-,TRBJ2-3,many,TRBV6-5,TGTGCCAGCAGTCCTCCTGGGACAACGCAGTATTTT,CASSPPGTTQYF
-,TRBJ2-2,-,TRBV20-1,TGCAGTGCTTACGGTACCCGGGCCGGGGAGCTGCTTTTT,CSAYGTRAGELLF
TRBD1,TRBJ2-3,-,TRBV7-3,TGTGCCAACGGCTTACAGGGGCGCGCAGATACGCAGTATTTT,CANGLQGRADTQYF
TRBD2,TRBJ2-1,-,TRBV20-1,TGCAGTGCCGTACTAGCGGTGGACAATGAGCAGTTCTTC,CSAVLAVDNEQFF
-,TRBJ2-2,many,TRBV2,TGTGCCAGCAGGGAGGGGCCTGGCACCGGGGAGCTGTTTTTT,CASREGPGTGELFF
-,TRBJ1-1,many,TRBV6-5,TGTGCCAGCAGTTACCCCAGGGCCTTTGGCGGCACTGAAGCTTTCTTT,CASSYPRAFGGTEAFF
-,TRBJ2-2,many,TRBV19,TGTGCCAGCGAGGAGGGGGGCGCGGGGGCCGGGGAGCTGTTTTTT,CASEEGGAGAGELFF
TRBD1,TRBJ1-6,many,TRBV14,TGTGCCAGCAGCCAAAGACAGGGGAGCTCCTATAATTCACCCCTCCACTTT,CASSQRQGSSYNSPLHF